This T cell receptor (beta chain) was found in a study of cytomegalovirus exposure and HLA in healthy donors. 60 Vbeta and 13 Jbeta primers were used in PCR. The protocol was immunoSEQ multiplex PCR, while the TCRdb copy is restricted to in-frame clones and leaves out a portion. The profile covers some 150,000 clones, with about 79% appearing a single time and over 0.6% taken by the ten largest. CDR3 size: 16 residues. The germline CDR1 and CDR2 sequences are SGHTA and FQGNSA. V was pared by 4 bases and J by 2 bases, with 15 bases between. The TCR was taken from a male donor in good health and CMV-seronegative. The J gene is TRBJ1-5, the V gene TRBV7-2, with D uncertain. Sequenced input: PBMCs. The CDR3 loop is CASSSPAGGGNQPQHF. In DNA form, the CDR3 reads TGTGCCAGCAGCTCCCCCGCAGGCGGGGGCAATCAGCCCCAGCATTTT.